The source of this T cell receptor (beta chain) is a study of shared clonotypes between healthy human individuals. CD45RO negativity and positive selection for CCR7 defined naive CD8 cells, a population that excluded terminally differentiated effector memory CD45RA+ cells. The CDR3 consists of 13 residues. The germline CDR1 and CDR2 sequences are SEHNR and FQNEAQ (reference sequence). Trimming at V came to 5 bases and at J to 7 bases, leaving 5 bases not matched to a gene. As to this clone: The same CDR3 also results from other DNA sequences found in this sample.

Generated by immunoSEQ multiplex PCR, the TCRdb table keeps only in-frame clones and is missing some. Counted here are some 2,100,000 clones, about 92% occurring once; the ten biggest clones make up under 2%. The V and J genes are TRBV7-9 and TRBJ1-5; TRBD1 matches at 7 bases. The TCR comes from a man younger than 35 in good health. Some clones in this sample may be carry-over from other donors' samples. Sequenced material: naive CD8+ T cells from PBMCs. The CDR3 loop reads CASSPTGDQPQHF. CDR3 bases: TGTGCCAGCAGCCCAACAGGGGACCAGCCCCAGCATTTT.